This TCR beta chain was captured in a study of Tregs in tolerant kidney transplant recipients. General observations from the study: Tolerant patients' donor-specific Tregs expanded beyond overall Tregs, suggesting antigen-driven growth.

V was shortened by 5 bases and J by 0 bases, with 10 bases between the two germline ends. CDR3 size: 14 residues. The germline V gene encodes CDR1 LNHDA and CDR2 SQIVND (reference sequence). In the case of this clone: Its antigen is still unknown.

Mixed chimerism was transient after nonmyeloablative marrow transplants from related graft donors. Unstimulated regulatory T cells (CD4+CD25+CD127-), CD4+CD25- non-regulatory cells, CD4 and CD8 cells were FACS-sorted from thawed PBMCs. Clones were read by immunoSEQ multiplex PCR, and TCRdb kept only the in-frame ones, dropping some. In the table there are some 56,000 clones, around 90% of which are singletons. The V call is TRBV19, the J call TRBJ1-1; tentative D call: TRBD1 (5 bases). The sequence derives from a human patient who received a combined kidney and bone marrow transplant. Some of the T cells may derive from the graft donor. The sequencing used CD8+ T cells from blood (PBMCs), collected 24 months after the transplant. For the CDR3, the DNA is TGTGCCAGTAGTTTACAGGATATGAACACTGAAGCTTTCTTT. Protein sequence: CASSLQDMNTEAFF.